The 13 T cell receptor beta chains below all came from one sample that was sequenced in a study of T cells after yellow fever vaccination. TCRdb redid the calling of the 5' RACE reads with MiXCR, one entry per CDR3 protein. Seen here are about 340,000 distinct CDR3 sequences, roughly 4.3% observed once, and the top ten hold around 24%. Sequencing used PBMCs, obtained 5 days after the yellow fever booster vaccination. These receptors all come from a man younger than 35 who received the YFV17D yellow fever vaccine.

CDR3 sequence reads: CASAWRVGGTEAFF. CDR3 in DNA: TGCGCCAGCGCCTGGCGGGTTGGGGGCACTGAAGCTTTCTTT. The rearrangement links TRBV5-1 to TRBJ1-1, with a tentative D call TRBD1 (5 bases). V was cut by 7 bases and J by 4 bases, with 17 bases left in between. CDR1 SGHRS and CDR2 YFSETQ come from the germline V gene. CDR3 length: 14 amino acids.

The CDR3 bases are TGTGCCAGCAGCTTTTTACTAGCGGGATTGCAAGAGACCCAGTACTTC. Translated, it gives CASSFLLAGLQETQYF. This chain connects TRBV7-9 to TRBJ2-5; 10 positions agree with TRBD2. CDR3 length: 16 amino acids. V dropped 3 bases and J dropped 2; count of bases not matched to a gene: 6. Germline CDR1 SEHNR, CDR2 FQNEAQ (reference sequence).

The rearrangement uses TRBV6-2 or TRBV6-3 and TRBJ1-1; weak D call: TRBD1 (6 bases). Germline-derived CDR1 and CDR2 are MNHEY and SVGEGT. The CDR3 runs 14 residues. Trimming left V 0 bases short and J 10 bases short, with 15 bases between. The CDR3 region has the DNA TGTGCCAGCAGTTACTCCTGGCGGGAGGGGGTAGCTTTCTTT. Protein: CASSYSWREGVAFF.

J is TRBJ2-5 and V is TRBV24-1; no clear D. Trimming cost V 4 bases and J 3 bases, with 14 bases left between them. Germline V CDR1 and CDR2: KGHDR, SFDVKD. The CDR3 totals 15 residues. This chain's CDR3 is CATSDPKLGEETQYF. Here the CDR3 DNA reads TGTGCCACCAGTGACCCAAAATTGGGCGAAGAGACCCAGTACTTC.

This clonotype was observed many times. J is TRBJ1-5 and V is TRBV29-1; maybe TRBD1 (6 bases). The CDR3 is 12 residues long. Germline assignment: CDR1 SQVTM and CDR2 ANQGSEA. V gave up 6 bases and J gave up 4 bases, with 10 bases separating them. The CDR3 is CSVADRNQPQHF. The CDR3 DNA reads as TGCAGCGTGGCTGACAGGAATCAGCCCCAGCATTTT.

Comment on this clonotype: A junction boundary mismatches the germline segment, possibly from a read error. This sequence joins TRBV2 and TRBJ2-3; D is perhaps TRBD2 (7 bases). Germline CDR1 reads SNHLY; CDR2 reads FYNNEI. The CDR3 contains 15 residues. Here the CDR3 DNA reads TGTGCCAGCAGAGAAGGGGGGGGCCTTACAGATACGCAGTATTTT. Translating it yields CASREGGGLTDTQYF.

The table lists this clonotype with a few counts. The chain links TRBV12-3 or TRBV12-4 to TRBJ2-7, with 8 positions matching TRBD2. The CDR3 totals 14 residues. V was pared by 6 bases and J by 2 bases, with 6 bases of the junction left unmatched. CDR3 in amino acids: CASSRGRGAYEQYV. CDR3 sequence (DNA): TGTGCCAGCAGCCGGGGGCGGGGGGCCTACGAGCAGTACGTC.

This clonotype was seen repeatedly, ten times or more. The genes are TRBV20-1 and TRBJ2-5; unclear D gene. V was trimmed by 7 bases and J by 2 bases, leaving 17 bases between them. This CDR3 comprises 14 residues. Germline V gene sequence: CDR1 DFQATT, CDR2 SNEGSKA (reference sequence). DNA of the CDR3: TGCAGTGTCCCTTTTCGTGGACCACAAGAGACCCAGTACTTC. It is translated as CSVPFRGPQETQYF.

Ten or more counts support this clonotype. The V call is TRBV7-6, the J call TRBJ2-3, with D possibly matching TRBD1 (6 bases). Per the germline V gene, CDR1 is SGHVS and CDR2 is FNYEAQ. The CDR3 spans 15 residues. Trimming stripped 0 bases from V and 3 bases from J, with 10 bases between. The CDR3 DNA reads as TGTGCCAGCAGCTTAGCTGGACAGCGAACAGATACGCAGTATTTT. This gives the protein CASSLAGQRTDTQYF.

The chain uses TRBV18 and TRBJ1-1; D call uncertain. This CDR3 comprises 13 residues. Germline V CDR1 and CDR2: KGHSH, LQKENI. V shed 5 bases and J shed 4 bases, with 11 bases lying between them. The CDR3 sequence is CASSYVPSTEAFF. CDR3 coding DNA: TGTGCCAGCTCATACGTCCCAAGCACTGAAGCTTTCTTT.

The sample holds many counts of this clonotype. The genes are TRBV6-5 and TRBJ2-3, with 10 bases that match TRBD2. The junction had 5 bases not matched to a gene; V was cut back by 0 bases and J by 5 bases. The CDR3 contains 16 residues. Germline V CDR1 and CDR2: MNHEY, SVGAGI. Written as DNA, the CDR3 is TGTGCCAGCAGTTACTCCACTAGCGGGGTTCGAGATACGCAGTATTTT. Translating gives CASSYSTSGVRDTQYF.

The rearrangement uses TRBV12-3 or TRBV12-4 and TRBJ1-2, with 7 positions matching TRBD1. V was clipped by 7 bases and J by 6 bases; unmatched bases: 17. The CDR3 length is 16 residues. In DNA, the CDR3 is TGTGCCAGCACCCCAATCAGGGGGGCCGGAGTAGATGGCTACACCTTC. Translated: CASTPIRGAGVDGYTF.

The CDR3 DNA reads as TGTGCCACCAGCGAGTTGGGGGTTGGCACTGAAGCTTTCTTT. It yields the protein CATSELGVGTEAFF. The chain is built from TRBV15 and TRBJ1-1; possibly TRBD1 for D (5 bases). The V and J ends lost 5 bases and 4 bases respectively, with 14 bases between them. Germline assignment: CDR1 LNHNV and CDR2 YYDKDF (reference sequence). The CDR3 is 14 residues long.